The 11 T cell receptor beta chains presented below share a single source sample, sequenced in a study of blood T cell repertoires in COVID-19. Libraries were prepared by immunoSEQ multiplex PCR; TCRdb keeps only in-frame clonotypes and omits some of them. Among around 150,000 clones, around 80% were seen once, and the ten largest hold 3% to 3.5%. Material: PBMCs or T cells enriched from blood (not recorded which). These TCRs come from a woman aged 55-70 years who had recovered from COVID-19.

The chain uses TRBV14 and TRBJ1-6, with D uncertain. The CDR3 has 17 amino acids. From germline, CDR1 is SGHDN and CDR2 FVKESK. Trimming shortened V by 4 bases and J by 0 bases, and 13 bases separated the two germline ends. CDR3 region: CASSLTGSHSYNSPLHF. The DNA of the CDR3 is TGTGCCAGCAGCCTTACGGGATCCCACTCCTATAATTCACCCCTCCACTTT.

V usage is TRBV18 and J usage is TRBJ1-5; 7 nucleotides agree with TRBD1. CDR3 length equals 16 residues. Germline V lookup: CDR1 KGHSH, CDR2 LQKENI. Trimming at V came to 3 bases and at J to 5 bases, leaving 10 bases not matched to a gene. The CDR3 is CASSPLVDRNYQPQHF. In DNA, the CDR3 is TGTGCCAGCTCACCCCTCGTGGACAGGAACTATCAGCCCCAGCATTTT.

The rearrangement links TRBV6-5 to TRBJ1-2; maybe TRBD1 (6 bases). Looked up from germline, CDR1 is MNHEY and CDR2 is SVGAGI. With 5 bases removed from V and 8 bases from J, the gap between germline ends came to 12 bases. This CDR3 spans 12 amino acids. The CDR3 nucleotides read TGTGCCAGCAGTACCCAGGGGCACGGCTACACCTTC. Protein product: CASSTQGHGYTF.

The gene calls are TRBV19 and TRBJ1-5, with D possibly being TRBD1 (6 bases). The CDR3 contains 15 residues. The V and J ends lost 4 bases and 9 bases respectively, with 19 bases between them. CDR1 is LNHDA, CDR2 SQIVND, per germline (reference sequence). CDR3 in DNA: TGTGCCAGTAGTACACAACAGGGAATTCTAGGGCCCCAGCATTTT. Protein product: CASSTQQGILGPQHF.

This clone came up a few times. The V gene is TRBV12-3 or TRBV12-4, the J gene TRBJ1-2; 7 positions match TRBD1. CDR3 length: 13 residues. V was clipped by 6 bases and J by 5 bases; unmatched bases: 6. CDR3 protein: CASRTSTGYGYTF. In nucleotides, the CDR3 is TGTGCCAGCAGGACTTCGACAGGGTATGGCTACACCTTC.

The chain joins TRBV19 to TRBJ2-3; TRBD2 aligns across 12 bases. Germline V gives CDR1 LNHDA, CDR2 SQIVND (reference sequence). There are 18 residues in the CDR3. The V and J ends lost 2 bases and 5 bases, in that order; junction bases with no gene match: 11. The CDR3 DNA follows: TGTGCCAGTAGTATATCAGGGGCTAGCGGGGGGGCTAAAGATACGCAGTATTTT. Its translation is CASSISGASGGAKDTQYF.

This clone showed up many times. The V and J genes are TRBV7-9 and TRBJ1-2, with TRBD1 identical over 7 bases. Per germline, CDR1 SEHNR and CDR2 FQNEAQ (reference sequence). The J segment lost 4 bases and the V segment lost 7 bases, leaving 9 bases of the junction unmatched. The CDR3 runs 14 residues. The CDR3 DNA follows: TGTGCCAGCACACAGGGGACCACTTCCTATGGCTACACCTTC. This sequence encodes CASTQGTTSYGYTF.

This sequence joins TRBV27 and TRBJ1-2; 10 nucleotides agree with TRBD1. The germline V gene encodes CDR1 MNHEY and CDR2 SMNVEV (reference sequence). The CDR3 is 13 amino acids. The V segment lost 4 bases and the J segment 7 bases; nucleotides outside the gene matches: 3. The CDR3 region is CASSYGQGGGYTF. The CDR3 DNA is TGTGCCAGCAGTTATGGACAGGGGGGTGGCTACACCTTC.

The rearrangement joins TRBV5-6 to TRBJ1-2; D unclear. This CDR3 spans 14 amino acids. The germline V gene encodes CDR1 SGHDT and CDR2 YYEEEE. The V end lost 0 bases, the J end lost 3 bases, and 9 bases lay between the germline ends. The CDR3 loop reads CASSLGRGYYGYTF. In nucleotides, the CDR3 is TGTGCCAGCAGCTTGGGGCGCGGATACTATGGCTACACCTTC.

The rearrangement joins TRBV5-1 to TRBJ1-2; possibly TRBD1 for D (5 bases). This CDR3 spans 13 amino acids. CDR1 is SGHRS and CDR2 is YFSETQ in the germline V gene. The germline V and J ends were trimmed by 0 bases and 2 bases, with 5 bases remaining between them. CDR3 in amino acids: CASSLAGNYGYTF. The CDR3 DNA reads as TGCGCCAGCAGCTTGGCAGGGAACTATGGCTACACCTTC.

This CDR3 is CASSVGRQGVEKLFF. The CDR3 coding sequence is TGTGCCAGCAGCGTAGGGAGACAGGGGGTTGAAAAACTGTTTTTT. V is TRBV9 and J is TRBJ1-4; 9 bases agree with TRBD1. Germline trimming cut 0 bases from V and 7 bases from J; bases unmatched to any gene: 4. This CDR3 spans 15 amino acids. Germline V CDR1 and CDR2: SGDLS, YYNGEE.